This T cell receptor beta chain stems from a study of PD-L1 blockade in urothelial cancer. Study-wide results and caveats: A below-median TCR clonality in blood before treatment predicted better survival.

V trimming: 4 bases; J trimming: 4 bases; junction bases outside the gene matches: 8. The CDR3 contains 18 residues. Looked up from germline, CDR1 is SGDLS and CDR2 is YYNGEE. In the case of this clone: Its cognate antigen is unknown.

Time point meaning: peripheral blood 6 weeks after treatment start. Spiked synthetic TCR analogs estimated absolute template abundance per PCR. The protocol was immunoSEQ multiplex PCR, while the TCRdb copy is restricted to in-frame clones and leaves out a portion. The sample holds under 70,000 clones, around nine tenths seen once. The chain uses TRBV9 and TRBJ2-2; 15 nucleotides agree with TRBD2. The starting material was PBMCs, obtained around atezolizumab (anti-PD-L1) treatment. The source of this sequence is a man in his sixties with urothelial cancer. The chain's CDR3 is CASSKGLAGGLATGELFF. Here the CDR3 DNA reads TGTGCCAGCAGCAAGGGACTAGCGGGAGGCCTTGCCACCGGGGAGCTGTTTTTT.